This passage covers 26 T cell receptor beta chains from one sample sequenced in a study of T cells in tumors after PD-1 blockade. TCRdb's copy holds only in-frame clones and misses some; the assay was immunoSEQ multiplex PCR. The sample gives about 47,000 clones, roughly 79% of which show up once; approximately 15% is in the top ten. The sequencing here drew on PBMCs, taken before anti-PD-1 treatment. The receptors stem from a human donor with basal cell carcinoma.

J is TRBJ1-5 and V is TRBV10-3; D is uncertain. The V gene lost 0 bases and the J gene lost 3 bases, with 9 bases spanning the gap. This CDR3 region has 15 residues. Looked up from germline, CDR1 is ENHRY and CDR2 is SYGVKD. The CDR3 sequence is CAISESIVFNQPQHF. The CDR3 DNA reads TGTGCCATCAGTGAGTCAATAGTTTTCAATCAGCCCCAGCATTTT.

The chain is built from TRBV27 and TRBJ2-5; TRBD2 might be the D (5 bases). The CDR3 length is 16 residues. Deletions cut 5 bases from V and 4 bases from J, with 20 bases between. Germline V lookup: CDR1 MNHEY, CDR2 SMNVEV (reference sequence). CDR3 residues: CASSPRRPRAGETQYF. CDR3 coding DNA: TGTGCCAGCAGTCCCCGGCGGCCAAGGGCGGGAGAGACCCAGTACTTC.

V gene TRBV24-1 combines with J gene TRBJ2-1, with 9 nucleotides matching TRBD1. V gave up 4 bases and J gave up 8 bases; unmatched junction bases: 5. The CDR3 totals 14 residues. The V gene's germline CDR1 is KGHDR and CDR2 SFDVKD. DNA of the CDR3: TGTGCCACCAGTGAGGGACAGGGAGTTGATGAGCAGTTCTTC. Its translation is CATSEGQGVDEQFF.

CDR3 DNA: TGCGCCAGCAGCCTCCTTACCTCCGGGACACTTAACACCGGGGAGCTGTTTTTT. It encodes CASSLLTSGTLNTGELFF. The J gene is TRBJ2-2, the V gene TRBV5-1; D perhaps matches TRBD1 (6 bases). Germline values: CDR1 SGHRS, CDR2 YFSETQ. V lost 4 bases and J 2 bases, leaving 21 bases between the germline ends. The CDR3 spans 18 residues.

This chain joins TRBV4-2 and TRBJ2-1, with 11 bases fitting TRBD2. The CDR3 contains 18 residues. Trimming at V came to 1 base and at J to 4 bases, leaving 9 bases not matched to a gene. Germline V lookup: CDR1 LGHNA, CDR2 YNFKEQ. The CDR3 reads CASSQGVAGGIQYNEQFF. The DNA of the CDR3 is TGTGCCAGCAGCCAAGGTGTAGCGGGAGGGATACAATACAATGAGCAGTTCTTC.

The J gene is TRBJ2-2, the V gene TRBV9, with unresolved D. CDR3 length: 16 amino acids. Germline lookup yields CDR1 SGDLS and CDR2 YYNGEE. V lost 7 bases and J 0 bases, leaving 16 bases between the germline ends. CDR3 bases: TGTGCCAGCTCTGATAGCTTCGCCCCGAACACCGGGGAGCTGTTTTTT. Residues: CASSDSFAPNTGELFF.

The chain uses TRBV4-1 and TRBJ1-1; 9 nucleotides line up with TRBD1. The CDR3 is 16 amino acids. Germline V gene lookup returns CDR1 MGHRA and CDR2 YSYEKL. Trimming cost V 3 bases and J 8 bases; bases outside gene matches: 13. This chain's CDR3 is CASSHLPGQGWREAFF. Here the CDR3 DNA reads TGCGCCAGCAGCCACTTGCCGGGACAGGGTTGGAGAGAAGCTTTCTTT.

The rearrangement links TRBV19 to TRBJ1-2; 7 bases are shared with TRBD1. Germline V CDR1 and CDR2: LNHDA, SQIVND (reference sequence). This CDR3 comprises 15 residues. The V and J ends lost 2 bases and 8 bases, in that order; junction bases with no gene match: 11. CDR3 bases: TGTGCCAGTAGTATATCAGGCCAGGGGGTAGGAGGCTACACCTTC. It codes for CASSISGQGVGGYTF. Based on the CDR3 plus reference TRBV19 and TRBJ1-2, the full variable domain is DGGITQSPKYLFRKEGQNVTLSCEQNLNHDAMYWYRQDPGQGLRLIYYSQIVNDFQKGDIAEGYSVSREKKESFPLTVTSAQKNPTAFYLCASSISGQGVGGYTFGSGTRLTVV.

This clone was found once. This chain connects TRBV3-1 (or the pseudogene TRBV3-2) to TRBJ1-5, with D perhaps TRBD1 (5 bases). The CDR3 loop spans 15 amino acids. Germline values: CDR1 LGHDT, CDR2 YNNKEL (reference sequence). The V end was cut by 2 bases, the J end by 2 bases, with 10 bases between. CDR3 residues: CASSQMGDGNQPQHF. The CDR3 DNA sequence: TGTGCCAGCAGCCAAATGGGGGACGGCAATCAGCCCCAGCATTTT.

Only one count was recorded for this clone. The rearrangement uses TRBV6-5 and TRBJ1-1; D is ambiguous. The length of the CDR3 is 12 residues. V was shortened by 6 bases and J by 4 bases, with 9 bases between the two germline ends. Germline V gene data show CDR1 as MNHEY and CDR2 as SVGAGI. CDR3 loop: CASRARGTEAFF. The CDR3 DNA follows: TGTGCCAGCAGGGCCCGAGGCACTGAAGCTTTCTTT.

The V and J genes are TRBV5-5 and TRBJ1-5; D not certain. Trimming took off 2 bases at V and 8 bases at J, with 14 bases between the two ends. This CDR3 has 14 residues. The germline V gene has CDR1 SGHKS and CDR2 YYEKEE (reference sequence). The CDR3 DNA is TGTGCCAGCAGCTTCAGCAGCTACACGGAGCCCCAGCATTTT. This translates into CASSFSSYTEPQHF.

This chain links TRBV28 with TRBJ1-5; D unclear. Germline CDR1 MDHEN, CDR2 SYDVKM. Between the trimmed V and J ends, which lost 8 bases and 4 bases, there was a span of 15 bases. The CDR3 has 14 amino acids. The CDR3 DNA reads as TGTGCCAGCGGGTTCATCCTTTGGAATCAGCCCCAGCATTTT. As protein: CASGFILWNQPQHF.

The V and J genes are TRBV30 and TRBJ1-6; the D gene is possibly TRBD1 (5 bases). Germline CDR1 GTSNPN, CDR2 SVGIG (reference sequence). The CDR3 is 13 amino acids. The ends were cut back, 1 base at V and 7 bases at J, with 8 bases in the middle. Here the CDR3 DNA reads TGTGCCTGGAGTGGGTCAGGGAATTCACCCCTCCACTTT. Translating gives CAWSGSGNSPLHF. The entire variable domain, with the rest obtained from reference TRBV30 and TRBJ1-6, is as follows: SQTIHQWPATLVQPVGSPLSLECTVEGTSNPNLYWYRQAAGRGLQLLFYSVGIGQISSEVPQNLSASRPQDRQFILSSKKLLLSDSGFYLCAWSGSGNSPLHFGNGTRLTVT.

This clone was picked up a small number of times. This chain uses TRBV9 with TRBJ1-2; TRBD1 agrees at 9 bases. Germline lookup yields CDR1 SGDLS and CDR2 YYNGEE. V lost 3 bases and J lost 3; bases outside the gene matches: 3. The length of the CDR3 is 14 residues. DNA of the CDR3: TGTGCCAGCAGCGGCGGACAGGGGTACTATGGCTACACCTTC. Residues: CASSGGQGYYGYTF.

The chain carries TRBV7-9 and TRBJ1-5; TRBD1 matches at 7 bases. The germline V gene encodes CDR1 SEHNR and CDR2 FQNEAQ (reference sequence). V trimming: 5 bases; J trimming: 7 bases; junction bases outside the gene matches: 17. The CDR3 totals 17 residues. CDR3 in amino acids: CASSQQRVGGKGQPQHF. The CDR3 coding sequence is TGTGCCAGCAGCCAGCAGAGGGTAGGGGGCAAGGGACAGCCCCAGCATTTT.

This chain links TRBV28 with TRBJ2-7; 7 bases line up with TRBD1. The CDR3 runs to 15 residues. After removal of 6 bases from V and 0 bases from J, the junction contained 8 bases not matched to a gene. CDR1 is MDHEN, CDR2 SYDVKM, per germline. The CDR3 sequence is CASSFRYRGSYEQYF. The CDR3 DNA is TGTGCCAGCAGCTTTAGGTACAGGGGCTCCTACGAGCAGTACTTC. Looking up the rest from reference TRBV28 and TRBJ2-7 gives the full variable domain: DVKVTQSSRYLVKRTGEKVFLECVQDMDHENMFWYRQDPGLGLRLIYFSYDVKMKEKGDIPEGYSVSREKKERFSLILESASTNQTSMYLCASSFRYRGSYEQYFGPGTRLTVT.

The chain has TRBV19 and TRBJ2-5; the D gene is possibly TRBD1 (6 bases). Germline V gene lookup returns CDR1 LNHDA and CDR2 SQIVND (reference sequence). The CDR3 is made up of 14 amino acids. Deletions cut 1 base from V and 2 bases from J, with 8 bases between. This chain's CDR3 is CASSIVGQQETQYF. The CDR3 DNA sequence: TGTGCCAGTAGTATAGTGGGACAACAAGAGACCCAGTACTTC.

This sequence joins TRBV5-1 and TRBJ2-1; D is undetermined. CDR1 and CDR2 (germline): SGHRS, YFSETQ. The V and J ends lost 2 bases and 6 bases respectively, with 12 bases between them. The CDR3 totals 14 residues. In DNA form, the CDR3 reads TGCGCCAGCAGCTTCCTAGAGCTGGGCAATGAGCAGTTCTTC. This codes for CASSFLELGNEQFF.

V and J are TRBV14 and TRBJ2-7; 8 nucleotides match TRBD1. V shed 2 bases, J shed 6 bases, and the junction held 6 bases outside the gene matches. Germline CDR1 SGHDN, CDR2 FVKESK. The CDR3 consists of 14 residues. CDR3 DNA sequence: TGTGCCAGCAGCCAACGGACAGGGTTCTTCGAGCAGTACTTC. This codes for CASSQRTGFFEQYF.

The chain has TRBV7-6 and TRBJ2-3; the D gene could be TRBD1 or TRBD2 (5 bases each). The V gene's germline CDR1 is SGHVS and CDR2 FNYEAQ. The CDR3 runs 11 residues. V was clipped by 6 bases and J by 5 bases, with 6 bases between them. CDR3: CASSGGDTQYF. CDR3 bases: TGTGCCAGCAGTGGGGGAGATACGCAGTATTTT. Full variable domain (rest looked up from reference TRBV7-6 and TRBJ2-3): GAGVSQSPRYKVTKRGQDVALRCDPISGHVSLYWYRQALGQGPEFLTYFNYEAQQDKSGLPNDRFSAERPEGSISTLTIQRTEQRDSAMYRCASSGGDTQYFGPGTRLTVL.

This clone is a singleton in its sample. The chain uses TRBV2 and TRBJ1-5; 11 positions agree with TRBD1. Germline V CDR1 and CDR2: SNHLY, FYNNEI. The CDR3 extends over 15 amino acids. The junction had 6 bases not matched to a gene; V was cut back by 5 bases and J by 6 bases. The CDR3: CASSRTGGEGQPQHF. CDR3 nucleotide sequence: TGTGCCAGCAGTCGGACAGGGGGCGAGGGTCAGCCCCAGCATTTT.

The chain is built from TRBV5-5 and TRBJ1-1; D is unclear. This CDR3 contains 14 residues. V lost 1 base, J lost 0 bases, and 7 bases lay in between. Looked up from germline, CDR1 is SGHKS and CDR2 is YYEKEE (reference sequence). The CDR3 here is CASSLKFVNTEAFF. The CDR3 nucleotides are TGTGCCAGCAGCTTGAAATTCGTGAACACTGAAGCTTTCTTT.

The rearrangement links TRBV7-9 to TRBJ2-3; tentative D call: TRBD2 (7 bases). The V and J ends lost 5 bases and 6 bases respectively, with 18 bases between them. CDR1 is SEHNR, CDR2 FQNEAQ, per germline (reference sequence). This CDR3 comprises 15 residues. The CDR3 DNA sequence: TGTGCCAGCAGCCTAGGGGGGAGGGCCGCCGATACGCAGTATTTT. This sequence encodes CASSLGGRAADTQYF.

This clone was observed once. V gene TRBV6-6 combines with J gene TRBJ1-3; D is ambiguous. Germline loops: CDR1 MNHNY, CDR2 SVGAGI (reference sequence). The CDR3 covers 13 residues. Trimming removed 0 bases from V and 8 bases from J, with 8 bases in between. CDR3 residues: CASSYSVGYTIYF. The CDR3 nucleotides are TGTGCCAGCAGTTACTCGGTTGGGTACACCATATATTTT.

The chain uses TRBV27 and TRBJ1-1, with D unclear. The CDR3 is made up of 14 amino acids. V dropped 5 bases and J dropped 5 bases, with 15 bases sitting between them. Germline V gene data show CDR1 as MNHEY and CDR2 as SMNVEV (reference sequence). CDR3 protein: CASSPMPRVTEAFF. DNA for the CDR3: TGTGCCAGCAGTCCAATGCCCCGGGTGACTGAAGCTTTCTTT.

This CDR3 is CASSSGKETQYF. CDR3 DNA sequence: TGCGCCAGCAGCTCGGGAAAAGAGACCCAGTACTTC. The chain couples TRBV5-1 to TRBJ2-5; D is perhaps TRBD2 (5 bases). The germline gives CDR1 SGHRS, CDR2 YFSETQ. Deletions cut 3 bases from V and 3 bases from J, with 6 bases between. This CDR3 is built from 12 residues.